Sequencing of this T cell receptor (beta chain) was carried out in a study of blood T cell repertoires in COVID-19. Only in-frame clones appear in the TCRdb table, and some are missing; sequencing was by immunoSEQ multiplex PCR. This sample yields about 300,000 clones, of which roughly 86% are seen a single time; less than 3.5% belongs to the top ten. All enrollees were roughly 18 to 95 years old and from about two dozen US areas. The TCR sequence derives from a woman between 50 and 59 years old who had been exposed to COVID-19. Sequencing input: PBMCs or T cells enriched from blood (not recorded which).

In DNA, the CDR3 is TGTGCCAGCAGTATAACACAGGACTCTGGAAACACCATATATTTT. Encoded protein: CASSITQDSGNTIYF. The genes are TRBV27 and TRBJ1-3; tentative D call: TRBD1 (5 bases). CDR3 length: 15 residues. Germline CDR1 reads MNHEY; CDR2 reads SMNVEV (reference sequence). V was trimmed by 5 bases and J by 0 bases, leaving 11 bases between them.